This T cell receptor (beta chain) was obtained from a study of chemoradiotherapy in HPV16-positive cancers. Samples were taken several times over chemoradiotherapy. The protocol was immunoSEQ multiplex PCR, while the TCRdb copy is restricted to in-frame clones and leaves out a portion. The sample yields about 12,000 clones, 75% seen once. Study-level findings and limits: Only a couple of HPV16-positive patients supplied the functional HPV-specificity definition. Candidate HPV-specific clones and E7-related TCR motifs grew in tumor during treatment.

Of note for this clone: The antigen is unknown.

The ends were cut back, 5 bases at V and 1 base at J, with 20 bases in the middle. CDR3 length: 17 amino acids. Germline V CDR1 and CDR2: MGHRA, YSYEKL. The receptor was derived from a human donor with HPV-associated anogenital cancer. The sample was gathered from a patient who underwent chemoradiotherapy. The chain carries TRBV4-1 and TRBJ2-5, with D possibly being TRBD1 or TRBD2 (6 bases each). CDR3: CASSAAGLGGIQETQYF. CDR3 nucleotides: TGCGCCAGCAGCGCCGCCGGCCTAGGGGGGATCCAAGAGACCCAGTACTTC.